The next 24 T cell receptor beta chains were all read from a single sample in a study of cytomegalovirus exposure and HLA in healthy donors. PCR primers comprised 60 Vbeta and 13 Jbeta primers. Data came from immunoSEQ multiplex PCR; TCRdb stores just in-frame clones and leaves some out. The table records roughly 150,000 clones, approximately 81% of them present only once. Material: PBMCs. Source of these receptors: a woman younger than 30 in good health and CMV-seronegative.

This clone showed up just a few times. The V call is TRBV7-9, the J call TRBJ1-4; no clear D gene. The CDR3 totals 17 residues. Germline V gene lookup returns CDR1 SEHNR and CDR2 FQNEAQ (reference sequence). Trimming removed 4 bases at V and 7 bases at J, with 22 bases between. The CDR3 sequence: CASSSRGRGRDGEKLFF. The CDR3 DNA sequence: TGTGCCAGCAGCTCACGTGGCCGAGGGCGCGACGGTGAAAAACTGTTTTTT.

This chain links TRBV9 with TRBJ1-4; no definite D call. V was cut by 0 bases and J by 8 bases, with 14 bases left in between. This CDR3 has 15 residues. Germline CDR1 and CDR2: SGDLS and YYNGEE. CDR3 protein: CASSVAPGYNEKLFF. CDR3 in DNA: TGTGCCAGCAGCGTAGCTCCAGGATATAACGAAAAACTGTTTTTT.

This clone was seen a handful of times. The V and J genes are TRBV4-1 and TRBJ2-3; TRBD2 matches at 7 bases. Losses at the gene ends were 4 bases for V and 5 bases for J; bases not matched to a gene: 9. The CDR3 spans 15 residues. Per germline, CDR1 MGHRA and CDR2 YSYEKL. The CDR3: CASSPTSGLGDTQYF. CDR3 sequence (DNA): TGCGCCAGCAGCCCAACGAGTGGACTAGGAGATACGCAGTATTTT.

DNA for the CDR3: TGTGCCAGCAGCGCAACCGGGACAGTGGCTACGCAGTATTTT. Translated: CASSATGTVATQYF. The chain couples TRBV9 to TRBJ2-3, with 7 bases identical to TRBD1. The CDR3 contains 14 residues. Germline values: CDR1 SGDLS, CDR2 YYNGEE. Trimming removed 3 bases from V and 8 bases from J; junction bases left unmatched: 9.

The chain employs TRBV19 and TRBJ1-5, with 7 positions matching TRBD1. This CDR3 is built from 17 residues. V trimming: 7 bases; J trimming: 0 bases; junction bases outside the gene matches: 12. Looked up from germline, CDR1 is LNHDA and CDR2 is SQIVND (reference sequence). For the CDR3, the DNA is TGTGCCAGTAACTCACCGGGACAGCAATATAGCAATCAGCCCCAGCATTTT. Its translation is CASNSPGQQYSNQPQHF. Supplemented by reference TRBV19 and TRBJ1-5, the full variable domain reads DGGITQSPKYLFRKEGQNVTLSCEQNLNHDAMYWYRQDPGQGLRLIYYSQIVNDFQKGDIAEGYSVSREKKESFPLTVTSAQKNPTAFYLCASNSPGQQYSNQPQHFGDGTRLSIL.

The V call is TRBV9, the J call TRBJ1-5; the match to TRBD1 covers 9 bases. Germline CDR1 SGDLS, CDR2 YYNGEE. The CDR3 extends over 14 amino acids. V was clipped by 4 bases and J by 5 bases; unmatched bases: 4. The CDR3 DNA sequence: TGTGCCAGCAGCCCGGGACAGGGATATCAGCCCCAGCATTTT. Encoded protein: CASSPGQGYQPQHF. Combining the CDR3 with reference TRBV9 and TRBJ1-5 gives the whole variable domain DSGVTQTPKHLITATGQRVTLRCSPRSGDLSVYWYQQSLDQGLQFLIQYYNGEERAKGNILERFSAQQFPDLHSELNLSSLELGDSALYFCASSPGQGYQPQHFGDGTRLSIL.

CDR3 loop: CATGSGANVLTF. Here the CDR3 DNA reads TGTGCCACAGGGTCTGGGGCCAACGTCCTGACTTTC. This rearrangement joins TRBV30 to TRBJ2-6, with TRBD1 as a possible D gene (6 bases). V lost 8 bases and J 1 base, leaving 6 bases between the germline ends. Germline V CDR1 and CDR2: GTSNPN, SVGIG (reference sequence). CDR3 size: 12 residues.

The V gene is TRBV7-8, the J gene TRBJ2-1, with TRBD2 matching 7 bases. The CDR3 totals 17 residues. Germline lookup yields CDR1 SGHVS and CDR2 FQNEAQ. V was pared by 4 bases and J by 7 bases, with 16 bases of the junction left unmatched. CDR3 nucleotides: TGTGCCAGCAGCTGGCCTCCACTAGGCCGCGGGGGTAATGAGCAGTTCTTC. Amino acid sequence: CASSWPPLGRGGNEQFF.

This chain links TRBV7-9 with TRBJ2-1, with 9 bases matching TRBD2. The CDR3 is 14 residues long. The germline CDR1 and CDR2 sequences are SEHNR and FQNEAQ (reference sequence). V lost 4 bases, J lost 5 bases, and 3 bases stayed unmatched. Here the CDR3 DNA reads TGTGCCAGCAGCTCCGGGACTAGCAACAATGAGCAGTTCTTC. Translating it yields CASSSGTSNNEQFF.

The CDR3 sequence is CASSFLGGQGGYTF. In DNA form, the CDR3 reads TGTGCCAGCAGTTTCCTCGGGGGGCAAGGTGGCTACACCTTC. The chain recombines TRBV27 with TRBJ1-2; a possible D gene is TRBD1 (6 bases). Germline CDR1 MNHEY, CDR2 SMNVEV (reference sequence). The CDR3 runs 14 residues. V was clipped by 3 bases and J by 7 bases, with 15 bases between them.

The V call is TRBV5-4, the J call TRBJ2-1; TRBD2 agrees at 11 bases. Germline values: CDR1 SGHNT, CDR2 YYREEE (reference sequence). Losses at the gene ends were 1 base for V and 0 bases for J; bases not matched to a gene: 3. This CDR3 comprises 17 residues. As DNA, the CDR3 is TGTGCCAGCAGCTTGACTAGCGGGGGAACCTCCTACAATGAGCAGTTCTTC. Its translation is CASSLTSGGTSYNEQFF.

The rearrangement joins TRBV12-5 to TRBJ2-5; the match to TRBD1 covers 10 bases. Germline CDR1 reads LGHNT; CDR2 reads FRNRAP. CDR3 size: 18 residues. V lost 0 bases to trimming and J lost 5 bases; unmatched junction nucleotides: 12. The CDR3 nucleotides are TGTGCTAGTGGTTTGGTATATTGGGGACAGGGGAAGGTGGAGACCCAGTACTTC. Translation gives CASGLVYWGQGKVETQYF.

In DNA, the CDR3 is TGTGCTTTGGCCGATGCTCCCCTTAGACACACAGATACGCAGTATTTT. Protein product: CALADAPLRHTDTQYF. The rearrangement links TRBV30 to TRBJ2-3; D remains unclear. Looked up from germline, CDR1 is GTSNPN and CDR2 is SVGIG (reference sequence). This CDR3 contains 16 residues.

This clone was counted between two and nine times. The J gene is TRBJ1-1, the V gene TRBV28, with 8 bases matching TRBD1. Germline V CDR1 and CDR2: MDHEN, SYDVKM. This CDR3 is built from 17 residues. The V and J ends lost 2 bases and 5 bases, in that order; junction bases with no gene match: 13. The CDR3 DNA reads TGTGCCAGCAGTTTAGGGGGGACAGGTCACCGGGGGACTGAAGCTTTCTTT. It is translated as CASSLGGTGHRGTEAFF.

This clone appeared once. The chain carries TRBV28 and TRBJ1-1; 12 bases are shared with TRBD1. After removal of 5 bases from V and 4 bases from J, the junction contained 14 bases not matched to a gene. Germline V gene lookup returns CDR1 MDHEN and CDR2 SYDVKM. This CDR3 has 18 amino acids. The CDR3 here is CASSARPGTGGLGTEAFF. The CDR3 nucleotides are TGTGCCAGCAGTGCCCGGCCCGGGACAGGGGGCCTTGGCACTGAAGCTTTCTTT.

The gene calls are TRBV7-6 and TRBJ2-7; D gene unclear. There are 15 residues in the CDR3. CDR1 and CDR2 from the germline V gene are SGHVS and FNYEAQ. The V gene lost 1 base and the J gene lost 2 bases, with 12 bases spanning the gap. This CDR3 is CASSLVQLFPYEQYF. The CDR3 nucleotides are TGTGCCAGCAGCTTAGTACAGCTGTTTCCCTACGAGCAGTACTTC.

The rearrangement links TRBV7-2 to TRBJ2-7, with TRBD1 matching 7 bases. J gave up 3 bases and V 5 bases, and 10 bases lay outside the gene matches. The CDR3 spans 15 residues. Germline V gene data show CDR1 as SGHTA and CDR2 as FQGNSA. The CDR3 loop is CASSPYFDRVYEQYF. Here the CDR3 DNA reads TGTGCCAGCAGCCCCTATTTTGACAGGGTCTACGAGCAGTACTTC.

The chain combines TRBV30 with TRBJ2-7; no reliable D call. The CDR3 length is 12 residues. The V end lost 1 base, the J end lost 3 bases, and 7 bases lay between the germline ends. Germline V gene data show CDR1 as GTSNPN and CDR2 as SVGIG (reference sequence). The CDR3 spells CAWSARDYEQYF. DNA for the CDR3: TGTGCCTGGAGTGCCCGAGACTACGAGCAGTACTTC. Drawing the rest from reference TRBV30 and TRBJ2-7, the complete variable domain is SQTIHQWPATLVQPVGSPLSLECTVEGTSNPNLYWYRQAAGRGLQLLFYSVGIGQISSEVPQNLSASRPQDRQFILSSKKLLLSDSGFYLCAWSARDYEQYFGPGTRLTVT.

The CDR3 DNA sequence: TGCGCCAGCAGCTTGGTGGGGGGACTTAAAGAGACCCAGTACTTC. It codes for CASSLVGGLKETQYF. This chain connects TRBV5-1 to TRBJ2-5; weak D call: TRBD2 (6 bases). Germline lookup yields CDR1 SGHRS and CDR2 YFSETQ. V shed 0 bases and J shed 3 bases, with 12 bases lying between them. The CDR3 has 15 residues.

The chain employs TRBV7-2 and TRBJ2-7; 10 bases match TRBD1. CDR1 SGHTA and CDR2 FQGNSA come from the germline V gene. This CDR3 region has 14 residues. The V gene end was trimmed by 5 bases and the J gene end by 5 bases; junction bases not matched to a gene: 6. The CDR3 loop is CASSARDRGHEQYF. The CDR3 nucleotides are TGTGCCAGCAGCGCCAGGGACAGGGGACACGAGCAGTACTTC.

The DNA of the CDR3 is TGTGCCAGCAGCGAGCGGGCGGGGTCCTCCTACGAGCAGTACTTC. Translated: CASSERAGSSYEQYF. The rearrangement uses TRBV11-3 and TRBJ2-7, with D maybe TRBD2 (6 bases). Germline lookup yields CDR1 SGHNT and CDR2 YENEEA. Trimming removed 5 bases from V and 0 bases from J, with 14 bases in between. The CDR3 runs to 15 residues.

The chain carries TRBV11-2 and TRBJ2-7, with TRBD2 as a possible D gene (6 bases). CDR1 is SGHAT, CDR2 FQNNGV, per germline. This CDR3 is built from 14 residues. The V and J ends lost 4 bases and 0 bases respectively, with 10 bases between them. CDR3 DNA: TGTGCCAGCAGCTATGGAGGGGTCTCCTACGAGCAGTACTTC. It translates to CASSYGGVSYEQYF.

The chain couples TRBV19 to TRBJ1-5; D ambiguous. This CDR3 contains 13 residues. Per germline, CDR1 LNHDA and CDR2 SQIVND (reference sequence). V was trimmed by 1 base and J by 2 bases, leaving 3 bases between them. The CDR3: CASSIGGNQPQHF. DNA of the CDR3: TGTGCCAGTAGTATAGGAGGCAATCAGCCCCAGCATTTT.

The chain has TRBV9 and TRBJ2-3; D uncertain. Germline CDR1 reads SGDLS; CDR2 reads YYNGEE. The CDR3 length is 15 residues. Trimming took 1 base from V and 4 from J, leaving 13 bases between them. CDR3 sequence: CASSVHSTSSDTQYF. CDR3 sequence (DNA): TGTGCCAGCAGCGTACATAGCACCTCTTCAGATACGCAGTATTTT.